Listed below are T cell receptor beta chains from one sample, sequenced in a study of human T cells and chemical hapten exposure. TCRdb re-called the RACE reads with MiXCR, one entry per CDR3 protein. The sample has approximately 400,000 distinct CDR3 sequences, more than 4.5% seen once; the top ten hold under 2.5%. This specimen was whole blood, taken in connection with sensitization to the hapten diphenylcyclopropenone (DPC). The source of these receptors is a woman between 50 and 59 years old with alopecia areata. Some clones in this sample may be carry-over from other donors' samples. Both conserved end residues are part of each CDR3. D genes are given only for firm matches. Rows give clone size only sometimes, using once, few, many, or a class for an expanded clone.

V gene	D gene	clone size	J gene	CDR3 DNA	CDR3 protein
TRBV29-1	TRBD2	-	TRBJ2-4	TGCAGCGTTGCCCGTAGCGGGTTTAAAAACATTCAGTACTTC	CSVARSGFKNIQYF
TRBV5-1	-	-	TRBJ2-3	TGCGCCAGCAGCTTGCAGGGCCCAGCCACCGATACGCAGTATTTT	CASSLQGPATDTQYF
TRBV3-1	-	many	TRBJ1-2	TGTGCCAGCAGCCAAGTCATAGGGGGTTCTACCCCTATCTATGGCTACACCTTC	CASSQVIGGSTPIYGYTF
TRBV2	TRBD2	many	TRBJ2-7	TGTGCCAGCCCGCCCCCGGCTAGCGGGAGGTCCTCCTACGAGCAGTACTTC	CASPPPASGRSSYEQYF
TRBV12-3/TRBV12-4	-	-	TRBJ1-2	TGTGCCAGCAGCCGACAGGTTACTAACTATGGCTACACCTTC	CASSRQVTNYGYTF
TRBV6-6	TRBD2	many	TRBJ2-7	TGTGCCAGCAGCGGACTAGCGGGATCCGAGCAGTACTTC	CASSGLAGSEQYF
TRBV6-5	-	many	TRBJ1-2	TGTGCCAGCAGTCCCCCCCTTTCGGGGGCTATCTATGGCTACACCTTC	CASSPPLSGAIYGYTF
TRBV12-3/TRBV12-4	TRBD2	many	TRBJ2-1	TGTGCCAGCAGTTACGGACTAGCCAATGAGCAGTTCTTC	CASSYGLANEQFF
TRBV7-2	TRBD2	many	TRBJ2-5	TGTGCCAGCAGCTTGAAGCGGGGGGGAGAGACCCAGTACTTC	CASSLKRGGETQYF
TRBV24-1	-	few	TRBJ2-1	TGTGCCACCAGTGAGAGTTACTCCTACAATGAGCAGTTCTTC	CATSESYSYNEQFF
TRBV28	-	few	TRBJ1-1	TGTGCCAGTTATCGGGGGGCTGGGAACACTGAAGCTTTCTTT	CASYRGAGNTEAFF
TRBV6-2/TRBV6-3	-	few	TRBJ1-1	TGTGCCAGCAGTTACTCGACAGGCGAAGCTTTCTTT	CASSYSTGEAFF
TRBV20-1	TRBD1	many	TRBJ2-5	TGCAGTGCTATCAGGGGGCTAGAGACCCAGTACTTC	CSAIRGLETQYF
TRBV6-5	TRBD1	few	TRBJ1-3	TGTGCCAGCACCGGAGGGGGCGCTTATGGAAACACCATATATTTT	CASTGGGAYGNTIYF
TRBV27	-	many	TRBJ1-4	TGTGCCAGCGGACCTGGTTGGACTAATGAAAAACTGTTTTTT	CASGPGWTNEKLFF
TRBV20-1	-	many	TRBJ1-2	TGCAGTGCTGTGCTACGGTCTAACTATGGCTACACCTTC	CSAVLRSNYGYTF
TRBV20-1	TRBD2	few	TRBJ2-3	TGCAGTGCTAGAGGGGTAGCGGGAGCGCTCACAGATACGCAGTATTTT	CSARGVAGALTDTQYF
TRBV12-3/TRBV12-4	-	many	TRBJ1-5	TGTGCCAGCAACGGACTCGGGATTGATCAGCCCCAGCATTTT	CASNGLGIDQPQHF
TRBV3-1	-	-	TRBJ2-7	TGTGCCAGCAGCCAAGGCGAGCGGGCCGCCGAGCAGTACTTC	CASSQGERAAEQYF
TRBV27	-	many	TRBJ1-1	TGTGCCAGCAGTTTCGGGAGCCAGAACACTGAAGCTTTCTTT	CASSFGSQNTEAFF
TRBV15	-	many	TRBJ2-6	TGTGCCACCGGAGGGGGCTCTGGGGCCAACGTCCTGACTTTC	CATGGGSGANVLTF
TRBV20-1	TRBD1	few	TRBJ2-4	TGCAGTGCTCGGGACAGGGAAAACATTCAGTACTTC	CSARDRENIQYF
TRBV7-2	-	few	TRBJ1-1	TGTGCCAGCAGCCTAACCTCGCAGCACACTGAAGCTTTCTTT	CASSLTSQHTEAFF
TRBV28	-	many	TRBJ1-3	TGTGCCAGCAGTTCCCTCGGCGGGACCCACTCTGGAAACACCATATATTTT	CASSSLGGTHSGNTIYF
TRBV6-6	-	many	TRBJ1-5	TGTGCCAGCAGTTACTCACCGGGTCAGCCCCAGCATTTT	CASSYSPGQPQHF
TRBV20-1	-	-	TRBJ2-7	TGCAGTGCTAGTAAGACCTACGAGCAGTACTTC	CSASKTYEQYF
TRBV30	TRBD1	many	TRBJ1-5	TGTGCCTGGAGTCCACAGGGGAACCAGCCCCAGCATTTT	CAWSPQGNQPQHF
TRBV27	-	-	TRBJ1-5	TGTGCCAGCAGTTTTCAGGAGTTAGGACCCCAGCATTTT	CASSFQELGPQHF
TRBV6-2/TRBV6-3	-	many	TRBJ2-5	TGTGCCAGCAGAACACAGTCAGTGTACCAAGAGACCCAGTACTTC	CASRTQSVYQETQYF
TRBV29-1	TRBD2	few	TRBJ2-3	TGCAGCGTGACCCTAGCGGGAGGAGGGGATACGCAGTATTTT	CSVTLAGGGDTQYF
TRBV18	-	-	TRBJ2-7	TGTGCCAGCTCACCACCCTCTTTCTCCTACGAGCAGTACTTC	CASSPPSFSYEQYF
TRBV5-4	TRBD1	-	TRBJ2-7	TGTGCCAGCAGCACTGGGACAGGGGTAAACGAGCAGTACTTC	CASSTGTGVNEQYF
TRBV15	-	many	TRBJ2-7	TGTGCCACCAGCAGAGAACCCCTGGGCAGCTCCTACGAGCAGTACTTC	CATSREPLGSSYEQYF
TRBV5-4	-	-	TRBJ1-2	TGTGCCAGCCACCCTGAGGGGATAGGGATCCGACGTGGCTACACCTTC	CASHPEGIGIRRGYTF
TRBV3-1	-	few	TRBJ2-7	TGTGCCAGCAGCCAAAAATACGAGCAGTACTTC	CASSQKYEQYF
TRBV4-2	TRBD2	many	TRBJ2-1	TGTGCCAGCAGCCCTGCGGGAACTAGCGGGGGCTACAATGAGCAGTTCTTC	CASSPAGTSGGYNEQFF
TRBV20-1	TRBD1	many	TRBJ2-2	TGCAGTGCTGCAGGAAGCCGGACAGGGTCGGGCACCGGGGAGCTGTTTTTT	CSAAGSRTGSGTGELFF
TRBV29-1	-	-	TRBJ2-3	TGCAGCGTTAGCCCGGGACCCCTCACGCATTTT	CSVSPGPLTHF
TRBV7-9	-	many	TRBJ1-1	TGTGCCAGCAGCTTAGCCCACGGGGGTGAAGCTTTCTTT	CASSLAHGGEAFF
TRBV5-1	TRBD1	few	TRBJ2-1	TGCGCCAGCAGCTTACTCCCCGGGACAGGATTCAACAATGAGCAGTTCTTC	CASSLLPGTGFNNEQFF
TRBV2	-	few	TRBJ1-6	TGTGCCAGCACCAACAGGGCAGGGAATTCACCCCTCCACTTT	CASTNRAGNSPLHF
TRBV6-2/TRBV6-3	-	many	TRBJ2-2	TGTGCCAGCAGTTCGGGACGTGAGGCCGGGGAGCTGTTTTTT	CASSSGREAGELFF
TRBV5-1	-	few	TRBJ1-1	TGCGCCAGCAGCTTGACAGGGTTCGAGGAGTACGCTTTCTTT	CASSLTGFEEYAFF